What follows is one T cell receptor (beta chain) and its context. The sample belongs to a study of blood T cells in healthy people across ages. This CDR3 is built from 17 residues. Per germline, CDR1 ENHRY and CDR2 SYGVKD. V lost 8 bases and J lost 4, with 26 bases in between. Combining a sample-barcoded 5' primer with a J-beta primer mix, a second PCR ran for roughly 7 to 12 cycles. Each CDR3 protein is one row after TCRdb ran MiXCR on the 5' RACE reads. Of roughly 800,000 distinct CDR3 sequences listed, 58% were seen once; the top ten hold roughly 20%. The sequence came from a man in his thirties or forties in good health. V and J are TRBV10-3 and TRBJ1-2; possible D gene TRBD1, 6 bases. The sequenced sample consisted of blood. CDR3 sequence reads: CAIRQWDAGAKTYGYTF. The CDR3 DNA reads TGTGCCATCCGCCAGTGGGATGCAGGGGCGAAGACCTATGGCTACACCTTC.